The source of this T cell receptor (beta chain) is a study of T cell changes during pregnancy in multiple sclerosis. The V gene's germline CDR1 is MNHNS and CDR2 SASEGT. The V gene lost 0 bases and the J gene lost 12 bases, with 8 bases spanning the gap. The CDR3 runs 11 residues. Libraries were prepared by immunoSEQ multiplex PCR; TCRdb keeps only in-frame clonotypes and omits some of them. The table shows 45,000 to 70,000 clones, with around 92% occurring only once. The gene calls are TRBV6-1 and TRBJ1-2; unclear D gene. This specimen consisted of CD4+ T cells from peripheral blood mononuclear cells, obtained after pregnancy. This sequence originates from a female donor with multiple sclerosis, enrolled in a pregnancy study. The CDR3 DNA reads TGTGCCAGCAGTGAAGCGCTTCGGGACACCTTC. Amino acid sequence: CASSEALRDTF.